This T cell receptor beta chain was profiled in a study of CD8 T cells in ankylosing spondylitis. Deletions cut 3 bases from V and 7 bases from J, with 17 bases between. The V gene's germline CDR1 is SGHDT and CDR2 YYEEEE. CDR3 length: 15 residues. Each CDR3 protein is one row after TCRdb ran MiXCR on the 5' RACE reads. The data contain around 90,000 distinct CDR3 sequences, around 30% of them singletons. This clonotype appeared many times. The sequenced sample was blood, either unsorted or a sorted T cell fraction (not recorded which). The chain has TRBV5-6 and TRBJ2-1; D not certain. This sequence originates from a male donor with ankylosing spondylitis or in good health (not recorded which). The CDR3 DNA reads as TGTGCCAGCAGCTCCACGGCTAGATCGATGAATGAGCAGTTCTTC. It translates to CASSSTARSMNEQFF.